A single sample gave rise to the 17 T cell receptor beta chains below, sequenced in a study of cytomegalovirus exposure and HLA in healthy donors. Profiling relied on immunoSEQ multiplex PCR, and the TCRdb table lists in-frame clones only, not all of them. The table has about 88,000 clones, 84% seen once. Sequencing used PBMCs. Source of these receptors: a woman between 18 and 29 years old in good health and CMV-seropositive.

The chain links TRBV7-7 to TRBJ2-1; tentatively, D is TRBD2 (7 bases). Germline-derived CDR1 and CDR2 are SSHAT and FNYEAQ (reference sequence). The CDR3 loop spans 14 amino acids. Trimming pared 0 bases from V and 10 bases from J, leaving 13 bases between. The DNA of the CDR3 is TGTGCCAGCAGCTTAGCGGGGGGGGCTGGGGAGCAGTTCTTC. Translating gives CASSLAGGAGEQFF.

This clone came up a few times. V gene TRBV9 combines with J gene TRBJ2-5, with 11 bases matching TRBD2. After removal of 4 bases from V and 0 bases from J, the junction contained 5 bases not matched to a gene. CDR1 is SGDLS, CDR2 YYNGEE, per germline. The CDR3 is made up of 16 amino acids. CDR3 protein: CASSIPSGGNQETQYF. Here the CDR3 DNA reads TGTGCCAGCAGCATCCCTAGCGGGGGGAACCAAGAGACCCAGTACTTC. The full variable domain, its missing parts supplied by reference TRBV9 and TRBJ2-5, is DSGVTQTPKHLITATGQRVTLRCSPRSGDLSVYWYQQSLDQGLQFLIQYYNGEERAKGNILERFSAQQFPDLHSELNLSSLELGDSALYFCASSIPSGGNQETQYFGPGTRLLVL.

The J gene is TRBJ2-7, the V gene TRBV4-1, with D perhaps TRBD2 (6 bases). The CDR3 length is 16 residues. In germline, CDR1 is MGHRA, CDR2 YSYEKL. Trimming left V 1 base short and J 0 bases short, with 13 bases between. The CDR3, as DNA: TGCGCCAGCAGCCAAGGCGGGCGGGGCAACTCCTACGAGCAGTACTTC. It is translated as CASSQGGRGNSYEQYF.

This clone has just one count. V gene TRBV19 combines with J gene TRBJ2-7, with 7 bases identical to TRBD1. V lost 1 base, J lost 0 bases, and 9 bases stayed unmatched. From germline, CDR1 is LNHDA and CDR2 SQIVND (reference sequence). CDR3 length: 17 residues. The CDR3 nucleotides read TGTGCCAGTAGTATAGGCTACAGGGGAACCTCCTCCTACGAGCAGTACTTC. It translates to CASSIGYRGTSSYEQYF.

The chain links TRBV7-9 to TRBJ1-2; a possible D gene is TRBD1 (5 bases). V shed 5 bases and J shed 8 bases, with 12 bases lying between them. This CDR3 comprises 12 residues. Germline values: CDR1 SEHNR, CDR2 FQNEAQ (reference sequence). In nucleotides, the CDR3 is TGTGCCAGCAGCCGCGGCGGGGGAGGCTACACCTTC. As protein: CASSRGGGGYTF.

This chain uses TRBV10-3 with TRBJ1-4; 10 bases line up with TRBD1. Germline CDR1 and CDR2: ENHRY and SYGVKD. There are 14 residues in the CDR3. The V gene end was trimmed by 6 bases and the J gene end by 8 bases; junction bases not matched to a gene: 6. The CDR3 sequence: CAISSGTGEEKLFF. DNA for the CDR3: TGTGCCATCAGCTCCGGGACAGGGGAAGAAAAACTGTTTTTT.

This sequence joins TRBV27 and TRBJ2-1, with D unresolved. V was cut by 5 bases and J by 8 bases, with 7 bases left in between. The CDR3 covers 11 residues. Germline V gene sequence: CDR1 MNHEY, CDR2 SMNVEV (reference sequence). CDR3 sequence: CASSPGYEQFF. For the CDR3, the DNA is TGTGCCAGCAGTCCAGGCTATGAGCAGTTCTTC.

V and J are TRBV5-1 and TRBJ1-5; a weak D match, TRBD1 (5 bases). The CDR3 contains 14 residues. Germline assignment: CDR1 SGHRS and CDR2 YFSETQ. Trimming pared 1 base from V and 7 bases from J, leaving 12 bases between. The CDR3 sequence is CASSLLGGRQPQHF. CDR3 sequence (DNA): TGCGCCAGCAGCTTGCTGGGGGGTCGGCAGCCCCAGCATTTT.

The CDR3 loop reads CASSAGTGYVSPLHF. The CDR3 nucleotides read TGTGCCAGCAGCGCCGGGACAGGGTATGTGTCACCCCTCCACTTT. The J gene is TRBJ1-6, the V gene TRBV5-6, with 9 bases identical to TRBD1. CDR1 is SGHDT and CDR2 is YYEEEE in the germline V gene. Trimming at V came to 4 bases and at J to 10 bases, leaving 9 bases not matched to a gene. The length of the CDR3 is 15 residues.

This clone appeared a single time. The V and J genes are TRBV4-2 and TRBJ2-2; 8 positions match TRBD2. Germline V gives CDR1 LGHNA, CDR2 YNFKEQ. The CDR3 totals 14 residues. V dropped 4 bases and J dropped 5; count of bases not matched to a gene: 3. In nucleotides, the CDR3 is TGTGCCAGCAGCCCCGGGACTAGGACCGGGGAGCTGTTTTTT. Its protein is CASSPGTRTGELFF.

A single count supports this clone. The CDR3 region is CASSWGDGKETQYF. The CDR3 bases are TGTGCCAGCAGCTGGGGGGACGGAAAAGAGACCCAGTACTTC. J is TRBJ2-5 and V is TRBV7-9; a weak D match, TRBD2 (6 bases). V lost 4 bases to trimming and J lost 3 bases, with 12 bases between them. In germline, CDR1 is SEHNR, CDR2 FQNEAQ (reference sequence). CDR3 length: 14 residues.

The chain carries TRBV30 and TRBJ2-7, with TRBD1 matching 11 bases. CDR1 and CDR2 (germline): GTSNPN, SVGIG (reference sequence). Losses at the gene ends were 1 base for V and 6 bases for J; bases not matched to a gene: 5. The CDR3 is 14 residues long. The CDR3 bases are TGTGCCTGGAGTGGGGACAGGGGGGTCTCCGAGCAGTACTTC. Its protein product is CAWSGDRGVSEQYF.

This rearrangement joins TRBV13 to TRBJ2-7; weak D call: TRBD1 (5 bases). The germline V gene has CDR1 PRHDT and CDR2 FYEKMQ (reference sequence). V was shortened by 5 bases and J by 4 bases, with 15 bases between the two germline ends. The CDR3 length is 14 residues. This CDR3 reads CASSPDNRKYEQYF. In DNA form, the CDR3 reads TGTGCCAGCAGCCCTGACAACAGGAAGTACGAGCAGTACTTC.

V and J are TRBV5-1 and TRBJ2-7, with a weak D call TRBD1 (6 bases). This CDR3 spans 15 amino acids. The V and J ends lost 4 bases and 2 bases respectively, with 16 bases between them. Germline V gives CDR1 SGHRS, CDR2 YFSETQ. CDR3 sequence: CASSLVPRDTYEQYF. CDR3 DNA sequence: TGCGCCAGCAGCCTGGTGCCCCGGGACACCTACGAGCAGTACTTC.

This chain joins TRBV5-1 and TRBJ2-1, with 9 bases matching TRBD2. Germline CDR1 reads SGHRS; CDR2 reads YFSETQ. J gave up 4 bases and V 1 base, and 9 bases lay outside the gene matches. CDR3 length: 17 amino acids. The CDR3 DNA reads TGCGCCAGCAGCTTGCGATCTAGGGCGGGGGGGTACAATGAGCAGTTCTTC. It encodes CASSLRSRAGGYNEQFF.

V is TRBV27 and J is TRBJ1-5; the match to TRBD1 covers 8 bases. Germline CDR1 MNHEY, CDR2 SMNVEV (reference sequence). Losses at the gene ends were 5 bases for V and 4 bases for J; bases not matched to a gene: 13. The CDR3 contains 17 residues. CDR3 coding DNA: TGTGCCAGCAGTCCACTCGGGACAGGTCGGCCAAATCAGCCCCAGCATTTT. Translated: CASSPLGTGRPNQPQHF.

The gene calls are TRBV2 and TRBJ1-2, with TRBD1 matching 9 bases. Germline-derived CDR1 and CDR2 are SNHLY and FYNNEI. Trimming cost V 4 bases and J 8 bases; bases outside gene matches: 8. There are 14 residues in the CDR3. Here the CDR3 reads CASSGAGTGKGYTF. The CDR3 DNA is TGTGCCAGCAGTGGGGCCGGGACAGGGAAAGGCTACACCTTC.